This passage covers 25 T cell receptor beta chains from one sample sequenced in a study of beta chain features in type 1 diabetes. As every portion of the isolated RNA was reverse transcribed, the sequencing read expressed TCRB transcripts. TCRdb's table, derived via immunoSEQ multiplex PCR, lists solely in-frame clones and lacks some. The table records 160,000 or so clones, 8.5% to 14% of them present only once. The sample was central memory CD4+ T cells from blood. Source of these receptors: a man younger than 35 in good health.

The chain is built from TRBV5-4 and TRBJ2-3; 9 bases agree with TRBD1. The CDR3 extends over 15 amino acids. Trimming removed 3 bases from V and 6 bases from J; junction bases left unmatched: 8. The germline V gene has CDR1 SGHNT and CDR2 YYREEE (reference sequence). CDR3 residues: CASSSPDRGWDTQYF. CDR3 nucleotide sequence: TGTGCCAGCAGCTCACCGGACAGGGGTTGGGATACGCAGTATTTT.

The CDR3 spells CASSTSYTQYF. The CDR3 coding sequence is TGTGCCAGCAGCACGTCGTATACGCAGTATTTT. The gene calls are TRBV7-2 and TRBJ2-3; the D is unclear. The germline V gene has CDR1 SGHTA and CDR2 FQGNSA. The CDR3 is 11 residues long. Trimming took 5 bases from V and 7 from J, leaving 7 bases between them.

This chain uses TRBV5-1 with TRBJ2-5; the match to TRBD2 covers 7 bases. The J call could be wrong; TRBJ2-7 is a better fit for the DNA end. The CDR3 is made up of 15 amino acids. The germline V gene encodes CDR1 SGHRS and CDR2 YFSETQ. The CDR3, as DNA: TGCGCCAGCAGCTTGTCGTCTAGCGGCCAATACGAGCAGTACTTC. It translates to CASSLSSSGQYEQYF.

In this sample, this clone turned up a few times. V gene TRBV18 combines with J gene TRBJ2-1; 8 nucleotides agree with TRBD1. The CDR3 is 16 amino acids. Germline assignment: CDR1 KGHSH and CDR2 LQKENI. V was pared by 0 bases and J by 4 bases, with 5 bases of the junction left unmatched. CDR3 region: CASSPPLRGLYNEQFF. The CDR3, as DNA: TGTGCCAGCTCACCACCGCTCAGGGGGCTATACAATGAGCAGTTCTTC.

This clone has just a few counts. At the DNA level, this CDR3 is encoded by other sequences in the same sample as well. J is TRBJ2-5 and V is TRBV2; no clear D gene. Trimming took 6 bases from V and 4 from J, leaving 3 bases between them. This CDR3 is built from 10 residues. Germline V lookup: CDR1 SNHLY, CDR2 FYNNEI. DNA of the CDR3: TGTGCCAGCAGCCTAGAGACCCAGTACTTC. Protein: CASSLETQYF.

This clone appeared a few times. This chain connects TRBV9 to TRBJ2-1; D is ambiguous. The CDR3 spans 14 residues. Germline CDR1 and CDR2: SGDLS and YYNGEE. V lost 7 bases and J lost 2, with 13 bases in between. The CDR3 DNA reads as TGTGCCAGCGGTGGGCTTTGGGCCTACAATGAGCAGTTCTTC. Translated, it gives CASGGLWAYNEQFF.

This clone was detected many times. The V and J genes are TRBV18 and TRBJ2-1; D unresolved. Trimming removed 5 bases from V and 4 bases from J, with 18 bases in between. The CDR3 has 16 residues. Germline assignment: CDR1 KGHSH and CDR2 LQKENI. The CDR3 DNA reads as TGTGCCAGCTCAGATAGAGCTACTCTGGCTTACAATGAGCAGTTCTTC. Encoded protein: CASSDRATLAYNEQFF. Full variable domain (rest looked up from reference TRBV18 and TRBJ2-1): NAGVMQNPRHLVRRRGQEARLRCSPMKGHSHVYWYRQLPEEGLKFMVYLQKENIIDESGMPKERFSAEFPKEGPSILRIQQVVRGDSAAYFCASSDRATLAYNEQFFGPGTRLTVL.

The J gene is TRBJ2-7, the V gene TRBV6-6; no firm D call. V lost 5 bases to trimming and J lost 3 bases, with 17 bases between them. The CDR3 has 15 residues. Germline V lookup: CDR1 MNHNY, CDR2 SVGAGI (reference sequence). The DNA for the CDR3 is TGTGCCAGCAGTGCAGTGGGGATAAAAAGCTACGAGCAGTACTTC. Amino acid sequence: CASSAVGIKSYEQYF.

The chain employs TRBV4-1 and TRBJ2-2, with D possibly being TRBD2 (5 bases). Looked up from germline, CDR1 is MGHRA and CDR2 is YSYEKL. This CDR3 is 14 amino acids long. The V gene lost 0 bases and the J gene lost 7 bases, with 9 bases spanning the gap. This chain's CDR3 is CASSQDRGYGELFF. As DNA, the CDR3 is TGCGCCAGCAGCCAAGATCGCGGGTACGGGGAGCTGTTTTTT.

The chain links TRBV2 to TRBJ2-1; D may be TRBD2 (6 bases). The germline gives CDR1 SNHLY, CDR2 FYNNEI. V was pared by 5 bases and J by 9 bases, with 14 bases between. This CDR3 contains 13 residues. The CDR3 coding sequence is TGTGCCAGCAGTAGGGAGGTAGCTGGTGAGCAGTTCTTC. This gives the protein CASSREVAGEQFF.

The rearrangement joins TRBV28 to TRBJ2-3; 11 bases are a match to TRBD1. Germline loops: CDR1 MDHEN, CDR2 SYDVKM. V dropped 7 bases and J dropped 0; count of bases not matched to a gene: 15. CDR3 size: 19 residues. The chain's CDR3 is CASITGTGGTRTSTDTQYF. The CDR3 DNA follows: TGTGCCAGCATTACCGGGACAGGGGGAACTAGGACTAGCACAGATACGCAGTATTTT.

This rearrangement joins TRBV4-1 to TRBJ2-3; 13 nucleotides match TRBD2. Germline V gene lookup returns CDR1 MGHRA and CDR2 YSYEKL. CDR3 length equals 16 residues. V lost 4 bases, J lost 4 bases, and 5 bases stayed unmatched. The CDR3 spells CASSPGLAGVSDTQYF. The DNA of the CDR3 is TGCGCCAGCAGCCCCGGACTAGCGGGAGTCTCAGATACGCAGTATTTT.

This clone was observed at least ten times. This chain links TRBV7-9 with TRBJ2-3; no definite D call. CDR1 SEHNR and CDR2 FQNEAQ come from the germline V gene (reference sequence). Trimming took off 6 bases at V and 4 bases at J, with 8 bases between the two ends. This CDR3 spans 12 amino acids. The CDR3 loop reads CASRPLSDTQYF. The CDR3 nucleotides read TGTGCCAGCAGACCTTTGTCAGATACGCAGTATTTT.

The sample holds many counts of this clone. This chain connects TRBV7-3 to TRBJ2-1, with D possibly being TRBD1 or TRBD2 (5 bases each). The CDR3 contains 12 residues. The germline V gene encodes CDR1 SGHTA and CDR2 FQGTGA. V was shortened by 4 bases and J by 10 bases, with 11 bases between the two germline ends. CDR3: CASSSTGREQFF. CDR3 coding DNA: TGTGCCAGCAGCTCTACGGGGCGGGAGCAGTTCTTC.

This clone was found many times. V gene TRBV9 combines with J gene TRBJ1-1; 7 bases align to TRBD1. The germline V gene has CDR1 SGDLS and CDR2 YYNGEE. CDR3 length: 14 residues. With V trimmed by 2 bases and J by 5 bases, 6 bases remained unmatched. This CDR3 reads CASSVHSQGTEAFF. The CDR3 nucleotides read TGTGCCAGCAGCGTCCATTCACAGGGGACTGAAGCTTTCTTT.

This clone occurred a few times. The chain is built from TRBV30 and TRBJ1-6; the D gene is possibly TRBD1 (6 bases). This CDR3 has 13 residues. The germline CDR1 and CDR2 sequences are GTSNPN and SVGIG (reference sequence). Trimming removed 4 bases from V and 9 bases from J, with 13 bases in between. CDR3: CAWKAGAPSPLHF. Here the CDR3 DNA reads TGTGCCTGGAAGGCGGGGGCCCCTTCACCCCTCCACTTT.

The chain combines TRBV29-1 with TRBJ1-1; D not resolved. V gave up 2 bases and J gave up 0 bases, with 7 bases separating them. CDR3 length: 13 amino acids. Germline assignment: CDR1 SQVTM and CDR2 ANQGSEA. In DNA, the CDR3 is TGCAGCGTTGAAATACAGATGAACACTGAAGCTTTCTTT. Protein product: CSVEIQMNTEAFF.

This clone showed up just a few times. This CDR3 is also generated by other DNA sequences in the sample. The chain carries TRBV9 and TRBJ2-5; tentative D call: TRBD1 (6 bases). The V and J ends lost 0 bases and 3 bases respectively, with 9 bases between them. Germline V CDR1 and CDR2: SGDLS, YYNGEE. The CDR3 has 14 amino acids. CDR3 DNA sequence: TGTGCCAGCAGCGTAGGGGGGCACAAAGAGACCCAGTACTTC. Its protein product is CASSVGGHKETQYF. The variable domain in full, with the rest retrieved from reference TRBV9 and TRBJ2-5, is DSGVTQTPKHLITATGQRVTLRCSPRSGDLSVYWYQQSLDQGLQFLIQYYNGEERAKGNILERFSAQQFPDLHSELNLSSLELGDSALYFCASSVGGHKETQYFGPGTRLLVL.

The chain combines TRBV9 with TRBJ2-3; D perhaps matches TRBD2 (5 bases). V shed 1 base and J shed 6 bases, with 15 bases lying between them. Per germline, CDR1 SGDLS and CDR2 YYNGEE. The CDR3 consists of 15 residues. The CDR3 loop reads CASSVSLGAADTQYF. CDR3 DNA sequence: TGTGCCAGCAGCGTATCCCTCGGAGCGGCTGATACGCAGTATTTT.

There are a few counts of this clone. The sample carries other DNA sequences with the same CDR3. The rearrangement joins TRBV7-2 to TRBJ2-3, with D unresolved. Germline values: CDR1 SGHTA, CDR2 FQGNSA. V was clipped by 4 bases and J by 4 bases, with 3 bases between them. The CDR3 runs 11 residues. CDR3 DNA sequence: TGTGCCAGCAGCTCGGCAGATACGCAGTATTTT. It codes for CASSSADTQYF.

A few counts support this clone. The gene calls are TRBV4-3 and TRBJ1-4, with D uncertain. The CDR3 consists of 15 residues. V shed 4 bases and J shed 0 bases, with 9 bases lying between them. The germline V gene encodes CDR1 LGHNA and CDR2 YSLEER. The CDR3 spells CASSPRVATNEKLFF. CDR3 nucleotide sequence: TGCGCCAGCAGCCCTCGTGTTGCAACTAATGAAAAACTGTTTTTT.

This chain connects TRBV5-6 to TRBJ2-4; D uncertain. V lost 2 bases to trimming and J lost 8 bases, with 5 bases between them. The germline V gene has CDR1 SGHDT and CDR2 YYEEEE. The CDR3 extends over 11 amino acids. This CDR3 is CASSLEYIQYF. Here the CDR3 DNA reads TGTGCCAGCAGCTTAGAGTACATTCAGTACTTC.

The CDR3 spells CASSPTKAMNTEAFF. The CDR3 DNA reads TGTGCCAGCTCACCCACAAAGGCGATGAACACTGAAGCTTTCTTT. V is TRBV18 and J is TRBJ1-1; D gene uncertain. Trimming took off 3 bases at V and 0 bases at J, with 11 bases between the two ends. The CDR3 length is 15 residues. CDR1 KGHSH and CDR2 LQKENI come from the germline V gene. Using reference TRBV18 and TRBJ1-1 for the parts outside the CDR3, the full variable domain is NAGVMQNPRHLVRRRGQEARLRCSPMKGHSHVYWYRQLPEEGLKFMVYLQKENIIDESGMPKERFSAEFPKEGPSILRIQQVVRGDSAAYFCASSPTKAMNTEAFFGQGTRLTVV.

This clone was seen ten or more times. This chain connects TRBV10-3 to TRBJ2-1; D gene ambiguous. The CDR3 runs to 13 residues. Trimming took 6 bases from V and 3 from J, leaving 9 bases between them. The germline gives CDR1 ENHRY, CDR2 SYGVKD. The CDR3 reads CAIRAPGYNEQFF. The CDR3, as DNA: TGTGCCATCAGGGCCCCCGGCTACAATGAGCAGTTCTTC.

The J gene is TRBJ1-2, the V gene TRBV28; maybe TRBD1 (5 bases). Germline-derived CDR1 and CDR2 are MDHEN and SYDVKM. The ends were cut back, 9 bases at V and 2 bases at J, with 16 bases in the middle. This CDR3 comprises 14 residues. The CDR3 here is CASHTQGVNYGYTF. CDR3 DNA sequence: TGTGCCAGTCATACGCAGGGAGTAAACTATGGCTACACCTTC.